A selection of T cell receptor beta chains follows, all from one sample in a study of blood T cell repertoires in COVID-19. The method was immunoSEQ multiplex PCR; TCRdb's version includes in-frame clones alone and lacks a portion of them. The data hold about 280,000 clones, with 70% to 90% observed a single time. Specimen: PBMCs or T cells enriched from blood (not recorded which). The origin of the receptors is a woman under 40 with acute COVID-19. The CDR3 runs from the conserved cysteine through the conserved F or W. D genes are given only for firm matches. Clone size appears in some rows only: once, few, many, or a class for an expanded clone.

J gene: TRBJ2-1; clone size: .; D gene: TRBD2; V gene: TRBV19; CDR3 DNA: TGTGCCAGTAGTGATACCGGGACTAGCGGGAGGGCCAATGAGCAGTTCTTC; CDR3 protein: CASSDTGTSGRANEQFF
J gene: TRBJ1-2; clone size: .; D gene: .; V gene: TRBV3-1/TRBV3-2; CDR3 DNA: TGTGCCAGCAGCCAAGATGGGGCCGAATATGGCTACACCTTC; CDR3 protein: CASSQDGAEYGYTF
J gene: TRBJ1-1; clone size: .; D gene: .; V gene: TRBV2; CDR3 DNA: TGTGCCAGCACTATTGGGGGGGCCACTGAAGCTTTCTTT; CDR3 protein: CASTIGGATEAFF
J gene: TRBJ1-5; clone size: .; D gene: TRBD1; V gene: TRBV19; CDR3 DNA: TGTGCCAGTAGTATAGGGGACAGTACCAATCAGCCCCAGCATTTT; CDR3 protein: CASSIGDSTNQPQHF
J gene: TRBJ2-7; clone size: .; D gene: TRBD1; V gene: TRBV9; CDR3 DNA: TGTGCCAGCAGCGTAGAGGGGACAGGTATCAACGAGCAGTACTTC; CDR3 protein: CASSVEGTGINEQYF
J gene: TRBJ1-2; clone size: .; D gene: .; V gene: TRBV13; CDR3 DNA: TGTGCCAGCAGCTTAGTGTCTATTGCTGGGCGTATGGTTGGCTACACCTTC; CDR3 protein: CASSLVSIAGRMVGYTF
J gene: TRBJ1-2; clone size: once; D gene: TRBD1; V gene: TRBV7-9; CDR3 DNA: TGTGCCAGCAGTCCAGGACAGGGCTTTGGCTACACCTTC; CDR3 protein: CASSPGQGFGYTF
J gene: TRBJ2-7; clone size: .; D gene: .; V gene: TRBV6-2/TRBV6-3; CDR3 DNA: TGTGCCAGCAGTTACTCGATTTCTCAGGGGAACAACGAGCAGTACTTC; CDR3 protein: CASSYSISQGNNEQYF
J gene: TRBJ2-7; clone size: once; D gene: .; V gene: TRBV5-4; CDR3 DNA: TGTGCCAGCAGTGATAGAAGGGGGACCTCCTACGAGCAGTACTTC; CDR3 protein: CASSDRRGTSYEQYF
J gene: TRBJ2-7; clone size: .; D gene: TRBD2; V gene: TRBV18; CDR3 DNA: TGTGCCAGCTCCCCGGGGCTAGCGGGAGGGCCCTCCTACGAGCAGTACTTC; CDR3 protein: CASSPGLAGGPSYEQYF
J gene: TRBJ2-5; clone size: .; D gene: .; V gene: TRBV5-4; CDR3 DNA: TGTGCCAGCAGCTCAGGGCTAGGGCAGGAGACCCAGTACTTC; CDR3 protein: CASSSGLGQETQYF
J gene: TRBJ2-5; clone size: .; D gene: TRBD2; V gene: TRBV5-1; CDR3 DNA: TGCGCCAGCAGGGGTTTAGCGGGACAATCTCGGCAAGAGACCCAGTACTTC; CDR3 protein: CASRGLAGQSRQETQYF
J gene: TRBJ2-7; clone size: .; D gene: TRBD2; V gene: TRBV28; CDR3 DNA: TGTGCCAGCAGTTCCCTTGGTAGCGGGAGTCCCGAGCAGTACTTC; CDR3 protein: CASSSLGSGSPEQYF
J gene: TRBJ2-2; clone size: .; D gene: .; V gene: TRBV21-1; CDR3 DNA: TGTGCCAGCAGCAGGAGGGGGACTAGCGACACCGGGGAGCTGTTTTTT; CDR3 protein: CASSRRGTSDTGELFF
J gene: TRBJ1-3; clone size: .; D gene: .; V gene: TRBV10-3; CDR3 DNA: TGTGCCGGACAAACAGGGAGCTCTGGAAACACCATATATTTT; CDR3 protein: CAGQTGSSGNTIYF
J gene: TRBJ2-5; clone size: .; D gene: TRBD1; V gene: TRBV18; CDR3 DNA: TGTGCCAGCTCACGACCCGGGACAGGGGTAGAGACCCAGTACTTC; CDR3 protein: CASSRPGTGVETQYF
J gene: TRBJ2-1; clone size: .; D gene: TRBD2; V gene: TRBV10-2; CDR3 DNA: TGCGCCAGCAGTGGGGGCGGGAGGGAGCCCAATGAGCAGTTCTTC; CDR3 protein: CASSGGGREPNEQFF
J gene: TRBJ2-2; clone size: .; D gene: .; V gene: TRBV6-5; CDR3 DNA: TGTGCCAGCAGCCCAGTGGCTAGCGACACCGGGGAGCTGTTTTTT; CDR3 protein: CASSPVASDTGELFF
J gene: TRBJ2-1; clone size: few; D gene: .; V gene: TRBV28; CDR3 DNA: TGTGCCAGCAGTTTATCTCCGGGGAGCTCCTACAATGAGCAGTTCTTC; CDR3 protein: CASSLSPGSSYNEQFF
J gene: TRBJ1-2; clone size: .; D gene: TRBD1; V gene: TRBV5-5; CDR3 DNA: TGTGCCAGCAGCTGGGTGGAGGGGGCGTATGGCTACACCTTC; CDR3 protein: CASSWVEGAYGYTF
J gene: TRBJ1-5; clone size: .; D gene: TRBD1; V gene: TRBV7-8; CDR3 DNA: TGTGCCAGCAGCTTAGGGACAGGGACCAATCAGCCCCAGCATTTT; CDR3 protein: CASSLGTGTNQPQHF
J gene: TRBJ2-2; clone size: .; D gene: TRBD1; V gene: TRBV11-2; CDR3 DNA: TGTGCCAGCAGCCGTGACAGGGGGAAGTCCGGGGAGCTGTTTTTT; CDR3 protein: CASSRDRGKSGELFF
J gene: TRBJ1-1; clone size: many; D gene: TRBD1; V gene: TRBV3-1/TRBV3-2; CDR3 DNA: TGTGCCAGCAGCCAAAAACTCAGGGGGCGCCACACTGAAGCTTTCTTT; CDR3 protein: CASSQKLRGRHTEAFF
J gene: TRBJ2-1; clone size: .; D gene: TRBD1; V gene: TRBV6-5; CDR3 DNA: TGTGCCAGCAGTTACGCGGGACAGGCCTCTTGGGGTGAGCAGTTCTTC; CDR3 protein: CASSYAGQASWGEQFF
J gene: TRBJ2-7; clone size: .; D gene: .; V gene: TRBV11-3; CDR3 DNA: TGTGCCAGCAGCTTAGATTTATGCGAGCAGTACTTC; CDR3 protein: CASSLDLCEQYF
J gene: TRBJ1-1; clone size: .; D gene: TRBD1; V gene: TRBV27; CDR3 DNA: TGTGCCAGCAGTTCCCTGGACAGGGGTGACACTGAAGCTTTCTTT; CDR3 protein: CASSSLDRGDTEAFF
J gene: TRBJ1-4; clone size: .; D gene: .; V gene: TRBV14; CDR3 DNA: TGTGCCAGCAGCTTCGGCGGGAGTTCCGGTGAAAAACTGTTTTTT; CDR3 protein: CASSFGGSSGEKLFF
J gene: TRBJ1-6; clone size: .; D gene: TRBD1; V gene: TRBV28; CDR3 DNA: TGTGCCAGCGGCCGGGACAGATATTCACCCCTCCACTTT; CDR3 protein: CASGRDRYSPLHF
J gene: TRBJ1-1; clone size: .; D gene: .; V gene: TRBV6-5; CDR3 DNA: TGTGCCAGCAGAGACAGAAAAATGAACACTGAAGCTTTCTTT; CDR3 protein: CASRDRKMNTEAFF
J gene: TRBJ2-1; clone size: .; D gene: TRBD1; V gene: TRBV6-2/TRBV6-3; CDR3 DNA: TGTGCCAGCAGTGGGTTTGACAGGGCCTACAATGAGCAGTTCTTC; CDR3 protein: CASSGFDRAYNEQFF
J gene: TRBJ2-1; clone size: .; D gene: TRBD2; V gene: TRBV7-8; CDR3 DNA: TGTGCCAGCAGCTTATATGGGGTTATCGTAGCGGGAGACAACAATGAGCAGTTCTTC; CDR3 protein: CASSLYGVIVAGDNNEQFF
J gene: TRBJ2-7; clone size: once; D gene: .; V gene: TRBV21-1; CDR3 DNA: TGTGCCAGCCCCAAGGTCGGGACTAGCGGCGAGCAGTACTTC; CDR3 protein: CASPKVGTSGEQYF
J gene: TRBJ1-4; clone size: .; D gene: TRBD1; V gene: TRBV3-1/TRBV3-2; CDR3 DNA: TGTGCCAGCAGCCAAGAAAGCAGGCCAGGGGGATCCGAAAAACTGTTTTTT; CDR3 protein: CASSQESRPGGSEKLFF
J gene: TRBJ2-3; clone size: once; D gene: TRBD2; V gene: TRBV28; CDR3 DNA: TGTGCCAGCAGTTTGTCGTTGGTAACTAGCGGTAACACAGATACGCAGTATTTT; CDR3 protein: CASSLSLVTSGNTDTQYF
J gene: TRBJ1-2; clone size: .; D gene: .; V gene: TRBV9; CDR3 DNA: TGTGCCAGCAGCGTAGGCGGGGGATTCATCGGTGGCTACACCTTC; CDR3 protein: CASSVGGGFIGGYTF
J gene: TRBJ1-5; clone size: .; D gene: .; V gene: TRBV18; CDR3 DNA: TGTGCCAGCTCACCAGAGGGAAATCAGCCCCAGCATTTT; CDR3 protein: CASSPEGNQPQHF
J gene: TRBJ1-1; clone size: .; D gene: .; V gene: TRBV21-1; CDR3 DNA: TGTGCCAGCAGCCAACCTACAGATGAAGCTTTCTTT; CDR3 protein: CASSQPTDEAFF
J gene: TRBJ1-3; clone size: once; D gene: .; V gene: TRBV3-1/TRBV3-2; CDR3 DNA: TGTGCCAGCAGTCCGACAGCGATCTCTGGAAACACCATATATTTT; CDR3 protein: CASSPTAISGNTIYF
J gene: TRBJ2-3; clone size: once; D gene: .; V gene: TRBV24-1; CDR3 DNA: TGTGCCACCAGCCCCCCGCAAGCTAGAGATACGCAGTATTTT; CDR3 protein: CATSPPQARDTQYF
J gene: TRBJ2-1; clone size: .; D gene: .; V gene: TRBV5-4; CDR3 DNA: TGTGCCAGCAGCCCACAGGGTCCAAACTACAATGAGCAGTTCTTC; CDR3 protein: CASSPQGPNYNEQFF
J gene: TRBJ2-7; clone size: .; D gene: TRBD2; V gene: TRBV2; CDR3 DNA: TGTGCCAGCCTCGAAGAGGTGACTAGCGGGAGGTACGAGCAGTACTTC; CDR3 protein: CASLEEVTSGRYEQYF
J gene: TRBJ2-1; clone size: .; D gene: TRBD2; V gene: TRBV29-1; CDR3 DNA: TGCAGCGGATTACTAGCGGGAGGATACAATGAGCAGTTCTTC; CDR3 protein: CSGLLAGGYNEQFF
J gene: TRBJ1-2; clone size: once; D gene: .; V gene: TRBV7-9; CDR3 DNA: TGTGCCAGCAGCTTAGCAGACAGCCTTGGCTACACCTTC; CDR3 protein: CASSLADSLGYTF
J gene: TRBJ2-7; clone size: .; D gene: TRBD2; V gene: TRBV24-1; CDR3 DNA: TGTGCCACCAGTGATGCTAGCGGGAGCGGAGACGAGCAGTACTTC; CDR3 protein: CATSDASGSGDEQYF
J gene: TRBJ1-5; clone size: .; D gene: .; V gene: TRBV28; CDR3 DNA: TGTGCCAGCAGTTTAGGGGGGGCCCGTGAGCCCCAGCATTTT; CDR3 protein: CASSLGGAREPQHF
J gene: TRBJ2-3; clone size: few; D gene: TRBD2; V gene: TRBV5-1; CDR3 DNA: TGCGCCAGCAGCCCCGAGCGGGAGACGCAGTATTTT; CDR3 protein: CASSPERETQYF
J gene: TRBJ1-3; clone size: .; D gene: .; V gene: TRBV7-8; CDR3 DNA: TGTGCCAGCACCCCCCGCTGGAGGGACAACACCATATATTTT; CDR3 protein: CASTPRWRDNTIYF
J gene: TRBJ1-3; clone size: .; D gene: .; V gene: TRBV24-1; CDR3 DNA: TGTGCCACCGAAGGACAGACTGACTCTGGAAACACCATATATTTT; CDR3 protein: CATEGQTDSGNTIYF
J gene: TRBJ2-5; clone size: .; D gene: TRBD2; V gene: TRBV18; CDR3 DNA: TGTGCCAGCTCACCACGAACTAGCGGGGAAGAGACCCAGTACTTC; CDR3 protein: CASSPRTSGEETQYF
J gene: TRBJ2-7; clone size: .; D gene: TRBD1; V gene: TRBV10-3; CDR3 DNA: TGTGCCATCAGTGCCCCCGGGACAGTCTCCTACGAGCAGTACTTC; CDR3 protein: CAISAPGTVSYEQYF
J gene: TRBJ2-2; clone size: few; D gene: .; V gene: TRBV3-1/TRBV3-2; CDR3 DNA: TGTGCCAGCAGCCCTCTGACGGGAGCGGGCACCGGGGAGCTGTTTTTT; CDR3 protein: CASSPLTGAGTGELFF
J gene: TRBJ1-2; clone size: few; D gene: TRBD1; V gene: TRBV5-4; CDR3 DNA: TGTGCCAGCAGCTTGCCCGGGACAGCGGGCTTTGGCTACACCTTC; CDR3 protein: CASSLPGTAGFGYTF
J gene: TRBJ2-1; clone size: .; D gene: TRBD2; V gene: TRBV10-2; CDR3 DNA: TGCGCCAGCAGTGTAGCGGGAGGCGGAAATGAGCAGTTCTTC; CDR3 protein: CASSVAGGGNEQFF
J gene: TRBJ2-1; clone size: .; D gene: TRBD2; V gene: TRBV11-3; CDR3 DNA: TGTGCCAGCAGCGGAGGACTAGCGGGCGGATACAATGAGCAGTTCTTC; CDR3 protein: CASSGGLAGGYNEQFF
J gene: TRBJ2-2; clone size: .; D gene: .; V gene: TRBV7-6; CDR3 DNA: TGTGCCAGCAGCTTAGTTCCCGGGGGTGGTAACACCGGGGAGCTGTTTTTT; CDR3 protein: CASSLVPGGGNTGELFF
J gene: TRBJ1-5; clone size: .; D gene: TRBD1; V gene: TRBV28; CDR3 DNA: TGTGCCAGCAGACCGACAGGGATGAGCAATCAGCCCCAGCATTTT; CDR3 protein: CASRPTGMSNQPQHF
J gene: TRBJ2-1; clone size: .; D gene: .; V gene: TRBV10-1; CDR3 DNA: TGCGCCAGCAGTGAGAAACTAGTCAACAATGAGCAGTTCTTC; CDR3 protein: CASSEKLVNNEQFF
J gene: TRBJ2-1; clone size: .; D gene: TRBD2; V gene: TRBV20-1; CDR3 DNA: TGCAGTGCTAGTTCTTGGCTAGCGGGAGTCGTAGATGAGCAGTTCTTC; CDR3 protein: CSASSWLAGVVDEQFF
J gene: TRBJ1-1; clone size: once; D gene: .; V gene: TRBV12-5; CDR3 DNA: TGTGCTAGTGGTTCCACAGGAGAACCTGAAGCTTTCTTT; CDR3 protein: CASGSTGEPEAFF